Listed below are T cell receptor beta chains from one sample, sequenced in a study of spatial heterogeneity in lung cancer. TCRdb reanalysed the 5' RACE reads using MiXCR and keeps one entry per CDR3 protein. The sample has approximately 10,000 distinct CDR3 sequences, about 5.2% seen once. The sample was lung tumor tissue, taken at surgery. These receptor sequences come from a male donor with early-stage non-small cell lung cancer. Both conserved end residues are part of each CDR3. Fields, in order: CDR3 protein, D gene, J gene, V gene. D genes are given only for firm matches.

CDR3aa: CASNRAQETQYF
d_gene: -
j_gene: TRBJ2-5
v_gene: TRBV9

CDR3aa: CSARDHGDGGNQPQHF
d_gene: -
j_gene: TRBJ1-5
v_gene: TRBV20-1

CDR3aa: CASSREVSSYEQYF
d_gene: -
j_gene: TRBJ2-7
v_gene: TRBV7-6

CDR3aa: CSATGSQARTGEQYF
d_gene: -
j_gene: TRBJ2-7
v_gene: TRBV20-1

CDR3aa: CASSQRRASRTQYF
d_gene: -
j_gene: TRBJ2-5
v_gene: TRBV14

CDR3aa: CASSELAGGADTQYF
d_gene: TRBD2
j_gene: TRBJ2-3
v_gene: TRBV2

CDR3aa: CASSLTRDGEQYF
d_gene: -
j_gene: TRBJ2-7
v_gene: TRBV12-3/TRBV12-4

CDR3aa: CASSSEGRQYNEQFF
d_gene: -
j_gene: TRBJ2-1
v_gene: TRBV5-1

CDR3aa: CASSSRGQGGGNTIYF
d_gene: -
j_gene: TRBJ1-3
v_gene: TRBV28

CDR3aa: CASSSPGQESYGYTF
d_gene: TRBD1
j_gene: TRBJ1-2
v_gene: TRBV7-9

CDR3aa: CASSLDRESGELFF
d_gene: TRBD1
j_gene: TRBJ2-2
v_gene: TRBV6-1

CDR3aa: CASSLRTGTNYGYTF
d_gene: TRBD1
j_gene: TRBJ1-2
v_gene: TRBV11-1

CDR3aa: CASSWDNEQFF
d_gene: -
j_gene: TRBJ2-1
v_gene: TRBV5-6